The rows below give T cell receptor beta chains drawn from one sample of a study of regulatory T cells in long-lasting Graves disease. TCRdb passed the multiplex PCR reads through MiXCR, listing each CDR3 protein once. Of around 300,000 distinct CDR3 sequences listed, around 21% are singletons. The material was peripheral blood mononuclear cells (PBMCs), obtained when the disease was refractory, from a patient treated with antithyroid drugs. These receptors were obtained from a female donor with Graves disease. CDR3s include the opening cysteine and the closing phenylalanine or tryptophan. D genes are given only for firm matches. A row's size may be missing; if present it is once, few, many or a size class.

v_call,clone_size,j_call,d_call,cdr3_nt,cdr3_aa
TRBV29-1,.,TRBJ2-5,.,TGCAGCGTTGAAGGGGCATCTCAAGAGACCCAGTACTTC,CSVEGASQETQYF
TRBV6-6,once,TRBJ1-2,.,TGTGCCAGCAGTTACTCGTGGCAGAATGGCTACACCTTC,CASSYSWQNGYTF
TRBV28,many,TRBJ2-7,.,TGTGCCAGCAGTTTATCCCAGGGTTTCCCCTACGAGCAGTACTTC,CASSLSQGFPYEQYF
TRBV6-1,few,TRBJ2-2,.,TGTGCCAGCAGGGGGTTGGACGGCACCGGGGAGCTGTTTTTT,CASRGLDGTGELFF
TRBV7-9,.,TRBJ1-1,TRBD1,TGTGCCAGCAGCTTAGTGAACAGGGGAAGAGACACTGAAGCTTTCTTT,CASSLVNRGRDTEAFF
TRBV19,.,TRBJ2-4,.,TGTGCCAGTAGTGATGATGCGGTCCCTGGAGGCAAAAACATTCAGTACTTC,CASSDDAVPGGKNIQYF
TRBV6-2/TRBV6-3,many,TRBJ2-5,.,TGTGCCAGCAGTTACGGAAGGCAGGGGCGTCAAGAGACCCAGTACTTC,CASSYGRQGRQETQYF
TRBV29-1,.,TRBJ1-1,.,TGCAGCGTTGAGGGACTACGGGAAGCTTTCTTT,CSVEGLREAFF
TRBV7-9,.,TRBJ1-4,TRBD1,TGTGCCAGCAGCTTCCGACAGGGCGGGGATGAAAAACTGTTTTTT,CASSFRQGGDEKLFF
TRBV19,.,TRBJ1-2,.,TGTGCCAGTAGTATGACAGGAAACTATGGCCACACCTTC,CASSMTGNYGHTF
TRBV12-3/TRBV12-4,.,TRBJ2-1,.,TGTGCCAGCAGTTTGTCGGGCAGGGGTGACAATGAGCAGTTCTTC,CASSLSGRGDNEQFF
TRBV6-1,many,TRBJ2-7,.,TGTGCCAGCCGACAGTCCTACGAGCAGTACTTC,CASRQSYEQYF
TRBV6-2/TRBV6-3,many,TRBJ1-5,.,TGTGCCAGCAGTTACTCCGTCACCCAGCCCCAGCATTTT,CASSYSVTQPQHF